These T cell receptor beta chains were read from a single sample in a study of T cells after yellow fever vaccination. TCRdb ran MiXCR on the 5' RACE reads and lists one entry per CDR3 protein. Of tens of thousands of distinct CDR3 sequences in the sample, roughly 6% were seen once. The sample here was PBMCs, either bulk or a sorted T-cell subset (CD4+, CD8+, memory, or dextramer-sorted; not recorded which), taken on the day of the yellow fever booster vaccination. The receptors stem from a young man who received the YFV17D yellow fever vaccine. CDR3s include the opening cysteine and the closing phenylalanine or tryptophan. Each record gives: V gene, J gene, D gene, clone size, CDR3 DNA, CDR3 protein. D genes are given only for firm matches. Clone sizes are given selectively: once, few, many, or a class where the clone is expanded.

TRBV7-2	TRBJ2-1	TRBD2	many	TGTGCCAGCAGCTTAGGGCCCCTTCCGGGAGGGGAGTTCTTC	CASSLGPLPGGEFF
TRBV11-3	TRBJ1-1	.	.	TGTGCCAGCAGCTTGAGGGGAGGCACTGAAGCTTTCTTT	CASSLRGGTEAFF
TRBV13	TRBJ2-1	TRBD2	many	TGTGCCAGCAGCTTCGGGGCTAGCGGGAGTATCTATGAGCAGTTCTTC	CASSFGASGSIYEQFF
TRBV12-3/TRBV12-4	TRBJ1-2	.	many	TGTGCCAGCAGTTTGGTCCGGGGGGATGGCTACACCTTC	CASSLVRGDGYTF
TRBV7-8	TRBJ2-5	.	many	TGTGCCAGCAGCCCAAAGGACAGAAGTCCAGAGACCCAGTACTTC	CASSPKDRSPETQYF
TRBV13	TRBJ1-5	TRBD1	few	TGTGCCAGCAGCCCCTATGCCCGGTCCCGGACAGGGGACAATCAGCCCCAGCATTTT	CASSPYARSRTGDNQPQHF
TRBV29-1	TRBJ1-1	.	many	TGCAGCGGGGGGGAGAACACTGAAGCTTTCTTT	CSGGENTEAFF
TRBV4-1	TRBJ1-4	.	few	TGCGCCAGCAGCCAAGATATGGTAGCTAATGAAAAACTGTTTTTT	CASSQDMVANEKLFF
TRBV20-1	TRBJ2-2	.	many	TGCAGTGCTAGAGATCTGCTACGCTTCGGGGAGCTGTTTTTT	CSARDLLRFGELFF
TRBV20-1	TRBJ2-4	TRBD2	many	TGCAGTGCTCTACGTCGGGGGGTGGCCAAAAACATTCAGTACTTC	CSALRRGVAKNIQYF
TRBV4-3	TRBJ2-1	TRBD2	.	TGCGCCAGCAGCCAAGATTTGGCGGGAGTACGTCTTGAGCAGTTCTTC	CASSQDLAGVRLEQFF
TRBV3-1	TRBJ2-1	TRBD2	.	TGTGCCAGCAGTACCGGTCCGCCGCAGACTAGCGGGCCGTACAATGAGCAGTTCTTC	CASSTGPPQTSGPYNEQFF
TRBV28	TRBJ1-1	.	many	TGTGCCAGCAGTTTAATGGGGGGGACTGAAGCTTTCTTT	CASSLMGGTEAFF
TRBV6-1	TRBJ2-7	TRBD2	few	TGTGCCAGCAGACCCATAGCGGGAGGGCCCTACGAGCAGTACTTC	CASRPIAGGPYEQYF
TRBV7-6	TRBJ2-5	.	many	TGTGCCAGCAGCCCCGGGGCAGGGCAGGAGACCCAGTACTTC	CASSPGAGQETQYF
TRBV11-2	TRBJ2-5	.	few	TGTGCCAGCAGCTTTGGCGGGACACGCCAAGAGACCCAGTACTTC	CASSFGGTRQETQYF
TRBV25-1	TRBJ2-7	.	.	TGTGCCAGCAGCCCCGGGGGACTCCGCTACGAGCAGTACTTC	CASSPGGLRYEQYF
TRBV29-1	TRBJ2-3	.	many	TGCAGCGTTCCCCGAGGAGCGGGACAAACAGATACGCAGTATTTT	CSVPRGAGQTDTQYF
TRBV7-9	TRBJ1-5	TRBD1	.	TGTGCCAGCAGCCAACAGGGGCCCCCCAATCAGCCCCAGCATTTT	CASSQQGPPNQPQHF
TRBV15	TRBJ2-7	TRBD1	few	TGTGCCACCAGCAGAAGTCCGGGACAGGGCCCATACGAGCAGTACTTC	CATSRSPGQGPYEQYF
TRBV11-2	TRBJ2-1	TRBD2	many	TGTGCCAGCAGCTTAGGACTAGCGGGAGGTTACAATGAGCAGTTCTTC	CASSLGLAGGYNEQFF
TRBV24-1	TRBJ2-2	.	many	TGTGCCACCAGGGAATCCGGGGAGCTGTTTTTT	CATRESGELFF
TRBV12-5	TRBJ2-2	.	few	TGTGCTAGTGGTTTGAGGGGGGAAACTGGTGGCGGGGAGCTGTTTTTT	CASGLRGETGGGELFF
TRBV5-1	TRBJ1-6	TRBD1	many	TGCGCCAGCAGCCAAGAGGGACAGGGGAGGAATTCACCCCTCCACTTT	CASSQEGQGRNSPLHF
TRBV5-1	TRBJ2-7	TRBD2	many	TGCGCCAGCAGCCCTCTAGCGGCCTCCTACGAGCAGTACTTC	CASSPLAASYEQYF
TRBV6-2/TRBV6-3	TRBJ2-4	.	.	TGTGCCAGCAGTTACGTCGGTGAGGTCCTAGCCAAAAACATTCAGTACTTC	CASSYVGEVLAKNIQYF
TRBV6-4	TRBJ2-1	TRBD2	many	TGTGCCAGCAGTGATTTAGCGGGAGATGGGTACAATGAGCAGTTCTTC	CASSDLAGDGYNEQFF
TRBV9	TRBJ2-4	TRBD2	many	TGTGCCAGCAGCGAGGGACCTAGCGGAGGATTGAACATTCAGTACTTC	CASSEGPSGGLNIQYF